Below are 13 T cell receptor beta chains sequenced from a single sample in a study of T cells after posttransplantation cyclophosphamide. TCRdb's table, derived via immunoSEQ multiplex PCR, lists solely in-frame clones and lacks some. The sample has tens of thousands of clones, around 94% seen once. The specimen was PBMCs. The receptors originated from a woman aged 50 to 60 in good health and a related stem cell transplant donor.

This clone was observed a few times. The chain recombines TRBV2 with TRBJ1-3, with no clear D. This CDR3 region has 14 residues. In germline, CDR1 is SNHLY, CDR2 FYNNEI. Trimming removed 7 bases at V and 4 bases at J, with 14 bases between. The CDR3 protein is CASTPETYGNTIYF. The DNA of the CDR3 is TGTGCCAGCACCCCGGAGACCTACGGAAACACCATATATTTT.

The chain is built from TRBV28 and TRBJ2-7, with 12 bases fitting TRBD1. Germline V gene data show CDR1 as MDHEN and CDR2 as SYDVKM. CDR3 length: 14 amino acids. V lost 2 bases to trimming and J lost 7 bases; unmatched junction nucleotides: 3. The CDR3 reads CASSLRDRGLEQYF. The DNA of the CDR3 is TGTGCCAGCAGTTTACGGGACAGGGGGCTTGAGCAGTACTTC.

This clone occurred once. V gene TRBV7-9 combines with J gene TRBJ2-7; D call uncertain. V gave up 5 bases and J gave up 3 bases, with 23 bases separating them. This CDR3 is built from 17 residues. Germline-derived CDR1 and CDR2 are SEHNR and FQNEAQ (reference sequence). The CDR3 loop reads CASSHPLAVSAIYEQYF. As DNA, the CDR3 is TGTGCCAGCAGCCACCCCCTTGCGGTGTCGGCGATCTACGAGCAGTACTTC.

The chain joins TRBV25-1 to TRBJ1-2; no reliable D call. The V gene lost 3 bases and the J gene lost 2 bases, with 16 bases spanning the gap. Germline loops: CDR1 MGHDK, CDR2 SYGVNS. The CDR3 sequence is 16 residues long. CDR3 sequence (DNA): TGTGCCAGCAGTGACGACTCGGGGTTGGCGAACTATGGCTACACCTTC. This encodes CASSDDSGLANYGYTF.

The chain is built from TRBV28 and TRBJ1-2; tentative D call: TRBD1 (6 bases). CDR3 length: 14 residues. Looked up from germline, CDR1 is MDHEN and CDR2 is SYDVKM. Between the trimmed V and J ends, which lost 6 bases and 2 bases, there was a span of 13 bases. The CDR3 coding sequence is TGTGCCAGCAGGGTGAGGACAGCCAACTATGGCTACACCTTC. It translates to CASRVRTANYGYTF.

The V and J genes are TRBV5-1 and TRBJ2-1, with TRBD2 matching 7 bases. The germline CDR1 and CDR2 sequences are SGHRS and YFSETQ. After removal of 3 bases from V and 5 bases from J, the junction contained 8 bases not matched to a gene. There are 15 residues in the CDR3. The CDR3 protein is CASSSRGRGDNEQFF. The CDR3 DNA is TGCGCCAGCAGCTCCAGAGGACGGGGGGACAATGAGCAGTTCTTC.

The chain uses TRBV25-1 and TRBJ1-4, with TRBD1 as a possible D gene (6 bases). V lost 4 bases to trimming and J lost 3 bases, with 12 bases between them. Germline CDR1 reads MGHDK; CDR2 reads SYGVNS. The CDR3 length is 15 residues. CDR3 sequence: CASSGRGTANEKLFF. The CDR3, as DNA: TGTGCCAGCAGTGGCAGGGGAACGGCTAATGAAAAACTGTTTTTT.

A single count supports this clone. The CDR3 loop reads CASGLAGAETQYF. DNA for the CDR3: TGTGCCAGCGGACTAGCGGGGGCGGAGACCCAGTACTTC. V gene TRBV27 combines with J gene TRBJ2-5; 13 nucleotides align to TRBD2. CDR1 and CDR2 from the germline V gene are MNHEY and SMNVEV (reference sequence). V shed 8 bases, J shed 5 bases, and the junction held 2 bases outside the gene matches. This CDR3 contains 13 residues.

This chain links TRBV29-1 with TRBJ2-5, with TRBD2 matching 9 bases. The CDR3 extends over 14 amino acids. Germline lookup yields CDR1 SQVTM and CDR2 ANQGSEA. V was pared by 4 bases and J by 4 bases, with 7 bases of the junction left unmatched. In nucleotides, the CDR3 is TGCAGCGTTGGCGGGGGGGCCCCCGGAGAGACCCAGTACTTC. It yields the protein CSVGGGAPGETQYF.

The rearrangement links TRBV9 to TRBJ2-5; D unclear. Germline V gene sequence: CDR1 SGDLS, CDR2 YYNGEE. This CDR3 has 16 residues. V shed 0 bases and J shed 2 bases, with 14 bases lying between them. CDR3 nucleotides: TGTGCCAGCAGCGTAGCGATGGCAGAACAACAAGAGACCCAGTACTTC. Translating gives CASSVAMAEQQETQYF. The variable domain in full, completed from reference TRBV9 and TRBJ2-5, reads DSGVTQTPKHLITATGQRVTLRCSPRSGDLSVYWYQQSLDQGLQFLIQYYNGEERAKGNILERFSAQQFPDLHSELNLSSLELGDSALYFCASSVAMAEQQETQYFGPGTRLLVL.

The J gene is TRBJ1-1, the V gene TRBV12-5, with 9 bases fitting TRBD1. V lost 2 bases and J lost 0; bases outside the gene matches: 1. There are 15 residues in the CDR3. Germline CDR1 is LGHNT and CDR2 is FRNRAP. The CDR3 here is CASGLWTGVNTEAFF. The CDR3 DNA follows: TGTGCTAGTGGTTTGTGGACAGGGGTGAACACTGAAGCTTTCTTT.

This clone is termed medium-sized. This chain links TRBV6-4 with TRBJ2-1; 8 positions match TRBD2. With V trimmed by 2 bases and J by 5 bases, 5 bases remained unmatched. The germline gives CDR1 MRHNA, CDR2 SNTAGT. The CDR3 has 15 residues. This CDR3 is CASSDPSGYDNEQFF. The DNA of the CDR3 is TGTGCCAGCAGTGACCCTAGCGGGTACGACAATGAGCAGTTCTTC.

The chain joins TRBV29-1 to TRBJ1-1; perhaps TRBD1 as D (5 bases). V lost 7 bases to trimming and J lost 3 bases, with 15 bases between them. Germline CDR1 and CDR2: SQVTM and ANQGSEA. The CDR3 has 13 residues. CDR3 amino acids: CSAHGAPDTEAFF. CDR3 coding DNA: TGCAGCGCCCATGGGGCGCCGGACACTGAAGCTTTCTTT.